The rows below give T cell receptor beta chains drawn from one sample of a study of shared clonotypes between healthy human individuals. Repertoires were generated with immunoSEQ multiplex PCR, while TCRdb's copy carries only in-frame clones and drops some. This table has millions of clones, over 85% appearing once. Sequenced material: naive CD4+ T cells from PBMCs. The receptors derive from a man aged 18 to 29 in good health. Some clones in this sample may be carry-over from other donors' samples. Both conserved end residues are part of each CDR3. Each record gives: V gene, clone size, J gene, CDR3 length, D gene, CDR3 DNA, CDR3 protein. The D gene is left open where the match is weak. Not every row has a clone size; where given, it reads once, few, many or a size class.

V: TRBV9
size: .
J: TRBJ2-7
length: 15
D: .
DNA: TGTGCCAGCAGCAAAATGGACGGCAGCCCCTACGAGCAGTACTTC
CDR3: CASSKMDGSPYEQYF

V: TRBV28
size: .
J: TRBJ2-3
length: 14
D: .
DNA: TGTGCCAGCGGGGTAAGCGGGCCTTTCGATACGCAGTATTTT
CDR3: CASGVSGPFDTQYF

V: TRBV6-1
size: .
J: TRBJ1-2
length: 14
D: .
DNA: TGTGCCAGCAGAGGATCGAGACAGGACTATGGCTACACCTTC
CDR3: CASRGSRQDYGYTF

V: TRBV9
size: .
J: TRBJ2-3
length: 14
D: .
DNA: TGTGCCAGCAGCGTAGTTCGGGTCACAGATACGCAGTATTTT
CDR3: CASSVVRVTDTQYF

V: TRBV10-3
size: .
J: TRBJ1-5
length: 14
D: .
DNA: TGTGCCATCAGTGAAACAGGGTCTGTCGGGCCCCAGCATTTT
CDR3: CAISETGSVGPQHF

V: TRBV6-5
size: .
J: TRBJ1-2
length: 14
D: .
DNA: TGTGCCAGCAGTACCTGGGACCGGGCGGACGGCTACACCTTC
CDR3: CASSTWDRADGYTF

V: TRBV6-5
size: .
J: TRBJ2-2
length: 15
D: .
DNA: TGTGCCAGCAGTTACGCCACAGGTTTTGGCGGGGAGCTGTTTTTT
CDR3: CASSYATGFGGELFF

V: TRBV5-5
size: .
J: TRBJ2-7
length: 15
D: .
DNA: TGTGCCAGCAGCCCTACAGGGTCCATCATCTACGAGCAGTACTTC
CDR3: CASSPTGSIIYEQYF

V: TRBV5-1
size: .
J: TRBJ1-4
length: 14
D: TRBD1
DNA: TGCGCCAGCAGCGCGGGACAGGGGAACGAAAAACTGTTTTTT
CDR3: CASSAGQGNEKLFF

V: TRBV29-1
size: .
J: TRBJ2-3
length: 13
D: .
DNA: TGCAGCGTTTCCCCGGGGGTCGGAGATACGCAGTATTTT
CDR3: CSVSPGVGDTQYF

V: TRBV7-8
size: .
J: TRBJ1-5
length: 16
D: .
DNA: TGTGCCAGCAGCTTACTTGGGCCAGCTAGCAATCAGCCCCAGCATTTT
CDR3: CASSLLGPASNQPQHF

V: TRBV28
size: few
J: TRBJ1-5
length: 13
D: .
DNA: TGTGCCAGCAGTTTGGATAGCAATCAGCCCCAGCATTTT
CDR3: CASSLDSNQPQHF

V: TRBV9
size: .
J: TRBJ2-7
length: 13
D: .
DNA: TGTGCCAGCAGCAACAGGGACGCCTACGAGCAGTACTTC
CDR3: CASSNRDAYEQYF

V: TRBV7-8
size: .
J: TRBJ2-2
length: 15
D: TRBD1
DNA: TGTGCCAGCAGCCTACGACAGGGGGCGATCGGGGAGCTGTTTTTT
CDR3: CASSLRQGAIGELFF

V: TRBV7-3
size: .
J: TRBJ2-1
length: 16
D: TRBD2
DNA: TGTGCCAGCAGCCGAGGGACTAGCGGGAGGGTAGATGAGCAGTTCTTC
CDR3: CASSRGTSGRVDEQFF

V: TRBV5-1
size: .
J: TRBJ2-5
length: 15
D: .
DNA: TGCGCCAGCAGCCGAATACGGGCCCCCCAAGAGACCCAGTACTTC
CDR3: CASSRIRAPQETQYF

V: TRBV7-9
size: .
J: TRBJ2-3
length: 15
D: .
DNA: TGTGCCAGCAGCTTAGCGGGTCGCTCCACGGCGACGCAGTATTTT
CDR3: CASSLAGRSTATQYF

V: TRBV28
size: .
J: TRBJ1-4
length: 14
D: .
DNA: TGTGCCAGCAGAGGGGGGGGTTTAGTTGAAAAACTGTTTTTT
CDR3: CASRGGGLVEKLFF

V: TRBV6-1
size: .
J: TRBJ1-2
length: 14
D: TRBD1
DNA: TGTGCCAGCAGGGGGACCGGGACAGTCTATGGCTACACCTTC
CDR3: CASRGTGTVYGYTF

V: TRBV5-5
size: .
J: TRBJ1-4
length: 16
D: .
DNA: TGTGCCAGCAGCCTGCCGGACACGGCAACTAATGAAAAACTGTTTTTT
CDR3: CASSLPDTATNEKLFF

V: TRBV29-1
size: .
J: TRBJ2-3
length: 14
D: .
DNA: TGCAGCGTTGAAGCGAGGTATCGAACAGATACGCAGTATTTT
CDR3: CSVEARYRTDTQYF

V: TRBV28
size: .
J: TRBJ1-1
length: 13
D: .
DNA: TGTGCCAGCAGTTTTGTCCAGGGTTGGGGAGCTTTCTTT
CDR3: CASSFVQGWGAFF

V: TRBV30
size: once
J: TRBJ1-1
length: 11
D: .
DNA: TGTGCCTGTGAACTTACGGGTGAAGCTTTCTTT
CDR3: CACELTGEAFF

V: TRBV7-6
size: once
J: TRBJ1-3
length: 16
D: TRBD1
DNA: TGTGCCAGCAGCTTATCGGGGACAGGCTCTGGAAACACCATATATTTT
CDR3: CASSLSGTGSGNTIYF

V: TRBV6-5
size: few
J: TRBJ1-1
length: 11
D: .
DNA: TGTGCCAGCAGTAGAGGCCCCGAAGCTTTCTTT
CDR3: CASSRGPEAFF

V: TRBV5-1
size: .
J: TRBJ2-2
length: 12
D: .
DNA: TGCGCCAGCAGCTTGTCACACCGGGAGCTGTTTTTT
CDR3: CASSLSHRELFF

V: TRBV5-4
size: .
J: TRBJ1-2
length: 14
D: .
DNA: TGTGCCAGCAGCTGGTCCGGGGGCGAGTATGGCTACACCTTC
CDR3: CASSWSGGEYGYTF

V: TRBV2
size: .
J: TRBJ2-7
length: 13
D: TRBD2
DNA: TGTGCCAGCAGTGTAACCAGGGAGGGGGAGCAGTACTTC
CDR3: CASSVTREGEQYF

V: TRBV11-3
size: .
J: TRBJ2-5
length: 15
D: .
DNA: TGTGCCAGCAGCTTAGGGAGGGGAGTTGGAGAGACCCAGTACTTC
CDR3: CASSLGRGVGETQYF

V: TRBV7-9
size: .
J: TRBJ1-4
length: 14
D: TRBD1
DNA: TGTGCCAGCAGCCCCCAGGGGGGGGGTGAAAAACTGTTTTTT
CDR3: CASSPQGGGEKLFF

V: TRBV28
size: .
J: TRBJ2-2
length: 16
D: TRBD1
DNA: TGTGCCAGCAGACGTACAGGGGGCGCGAACACCGGGGAGCTGTTTTTT
CDR3: CASRRTGGANTGELFF

V: TRBV5-1
size: .
J: TRBJ1-5
length: 14
D: .
DNA: TGCGCCAGCAGCTTGGGCGAGGGAAAGCAGCCCCAGCATTTT
CDR3: CASSLGEGKQPQHF

V: TRBV7-2
size: .
J: TRBJ2-7
length: 16
D: TRBD2
DNA: TGTGCCAGCAGCTTTAAACTAGCGGGGGAGGGGTACGAGCAGTACTTC
CDR3: CASSFKLAGEGYEQYF

V: TRBV7-8
size: .
J: TRBJ2-7
length: 15
D: TRBD2
DNA: TGTGCCAGCAGCCCCGGCGGGGGTACCTCCTACGAGCAGTACTTC
CDR3: CASSPGGGTSYEQYF

V: TRBV7-8
size: once
J: TRBJ2-5
length: 15
D: .
DNA: TGTGCCAGCAGCTCAAGGATCAGCAGGCCGGAGACCCAGTACTTC
CDR3: CASSSRISRPETQYF

V: TRBV5-6
size: .
J: TRBJ1-5
length: 14
D: .
DNA: TGTGCCAGCAGCTTGGCTCCGGGGAATCAGCCCCAGCATTTT
CDR3: CASSLAPGNQPQHF

V: TRBV5-5
size: once
J: TRBJ1-2
length: 14
D: .
DNA: TGTGCCAGCACCCGTGGTGGAGGAGGCTATGGCTACACCTTC
CDR3: CASTRGGGGYGYTF

V: TRBV9
size: few
J: TRBJ1-1
length: 13
D: .
DNA: TGTGCCAGCAGCGTCCACCCGAACACTGAAGCTTTCTTT
CDR3: CASSVHPNTEAFF

V: TRBV4-1
size: .
J: TRBJ2-3
length: 14
D: .
DNA: TGCGCCAGCAGCCAATTCGCGAGCACAGATACGCAGTATTTT
CDR3: CASSQFASTDTQYF

V: TRBV20-1
size: once
J: TRBJ2-7
length: 10
D: .
DNA: TGCAGTGCCTCCGGCAGCGAGCAGTACTTC
CDR3: CSASGSEQYF

V: TRBV19
size: .
J: TRBJ2-1
length: 15
D: TRBD1
DNA: TGTGCCAGTAGAGAAGGACAGGGGGGTTTGAATGAGCAGTTCTTC
CDR3: CASREGQGGLNEQFF

V: TRBV15
size: .
J: TRBJ1-5
length: 16
D: .
DNA: TGTGCCACCAGCAGAGAAGCACCAGGATTGGGTCAGCCCCAGCATTTT
CDR3: CATSREAPGLGQPQHF

V: TRBV7-8
size: .
J: TRBJ2-2
length: 16
D: .
DNA: TGTGCCAGCAGCTTAATTTCGGGGCACCCCGGAGGGGAGCTGTTTTTT
CDR3: CASSLISGHPGGELFF

V: TRBV6-5
size: .
J: TRBJ1-1
length: 14
D: .
DNA: TGTGCCAGCAGTTACTCGATAGTGAACACTGAAGCTTTCTTT
CDR3: CASSYSIVNTEAFF

V: TRBV7-8
size: .
J: TRBJ2-3
length: 14
D: .
DNA: TGTGCCAGCAGCCAGTCGGTGGGGACAGATACGCAGTATTTT
CDR3: CASSQSVGTDTQYF

V: TRBV6-5
size: .
J: TRBJ2-7
length: 14
D: .
DNA: TGTGCCAGCAGTTACGGTGGGACACCCTACGAGCAGTACTTC
CDR3: CASSYGGTPYEQYF

V: TRBV7-3
size: .
J: TRBJ1-1
length: 13
D: .
DNA: TGTGCCAGCAGCATGGGACTGCTCGATGAAGCTTTCTTT
CDR3: CASSMGLLDEAFF

V: TRBV9
size: .
J: TRBJ2-5
length: 17
D: TRBD2
DNA: TGTGCCAGCAGCACCCGGGGCGAGACTAGCGGTCGGGAGACCCAGTACTTC
CDR3: CASSTRGETSGRETQYF

V: TRBV15
size: .
J: TRBJ1-4
length: 17
D: .
DNA: TGTGCCACCAGCAGAGATCAAGGGGGGGCCCTTAATGAAAAACTGTTTTTT
CDR3: CATSRDQGGALNEKLFF

V: TRBV5-4
size: .
J: TRBJ2-5
length: 14
D: .
DNA: TGTGCCAGCAGCGGACCGGGACTGAAAGAGACCCAGTACTTC
CDR3: CASSGPGLKETQYF

V: TRBV5-1
size: .
J: TRBJ1-4
length: 14
D: .
DNA: TGCGCCAGCAGCTTCGGGGGGACGAATGAAAAACTGTTTTTT
CDR3: CASSFGGTNEKLFF